The entry below describes one TCR beta chain. Its antigen is unidentified. Assay used: immunoSEQ multiplex PCR; TCRdb lists only in-frame clones, some missing. The table lists 25,000 to 30,000 clones, around 90% of them singletons. Repertoires were sampled repeatedly during chemoradiotherapy. With 6 bases removed from V and 6 bases from J, the gap between germline ends came to 19 bases. CDR1 and CDR2 (germline): SGHTA, FQGNSA. The CDR3 loop spans 15 amino acids. This sample was included in a study of chemoradiotherapy in HPV16-positive cancers. Findings and limits, study-wide: For HPV16-positive patients, expanding HPV-responsive T cells associated with longer recurrence-free survival. Functional assays defining HPV-specific T cells used only a couple of HPV16-positive patients.

The sample in question was blood, obtained from a patient who underwent chemoradiotherapy. The receptor's source is a human donor with HPV-associated anogenital cancer. The genes are TRBV7-2 and TRBJ2-3; D is unclear. The CDR3 DNA follows: TGTGCCAGCAGTTCATTGCCGTTGTTTGCGGATACGCAGTATTTT. This encodes CASSSLPLFADTQYF.